The 10 T cell receptor beta chains presented below share a single source sample, sequenced in a study of blood T cell repertoires in COVID-19. Assay: immunoSEQ multiplex PCR; the TCRdb copy retains only in-frame clones and omits some. Of roughly 200,000 clones listed, around 81% are singletons. Sequencing used peripheral blood. Receptors originate from a man in his forties or fifties with active or convalescent COVID-19.

This clone showed up just once. CDR3 residues: CASSSSGTGLYQPQHF. The DNA for the CDR3 is TGTGCCAGCAGTTCTTCCGGGACAGGGCTTTATCAGCCCCAGCATTTT. The chain has TRBV6-5 and TRBJ1-5; 9 bases are a match to TRBD1. There are 16 residues in the CDR3. Per the germline V gene, CDR1 is MNHEY and CDR2 is SVGAGI. V shed 4 bases, J shed 5 bases, and the junction held 9 bases outside the gene matches.

This clone was picked up one time. The CDR3 here is CASSLRRTGTGVYEQYF. The DNA for the CDR3 is TGTGCCAGCAGCCTGAGGCGAACCGGGACAGGGGTCTACGAGCAGTACTTC. This chain links TRBV5-6 with TRBJ2-7, with TRBD1 matching over 10 bases. The germline gives CDR1 SGHDT, CDR2 YYEEEE. Unmatched junction bases numbered 13, after V lost 4 bases and J lost 3 bases. This CDR3 is built from 17 residues.

The J gene is TRBJ2-3, the V gene TRBV7-3; the D gene is possibly TRBD1 (6 bases). Germline V gene data show CDR1 as SGHTA and CDR2 as FQGTGA. V was trimmed by 3 bases and J by 5 bases, leaving 21 bases between them. This CDR3 has 17 amino acids. The CDR3 nucleotides are TGTGCCAGCAGCTTTGGCCCCCTTGGGGGCAGCCTAGATACGCAGTATTTT. Protein sequence: CASSFGPLGGSLDTQYF.

The CDR3 DNA reads as TGTGCCAGCTCACCCCTCCCCGAGACCCAGTACTTC. As protein: CASSPLPETQYF. The J gene is TRBJ2-5, the V gene TRBV18; no reliable D call. This CDR3 has 12 residues. The V end lost 3 bases, the J end lost 5 bases, and 7 bases lay between the germline ends. The V gene's germline CDR1 is KGHSH and CDR2 LQKENI.

Concerning this clone itself: The same CDR3 can be traced to other DNA sequences in this sample. This chain connects TRBV5-6 to TRBJ2-7; 7 nucleotides match TRBD1. V gave up 1 base and J gave up 4 bases; unmatched junction bases: 8. This CDR3 region has 15 residues. Germline V gene sequence: CDR1 SGHDT, CDR2 YYEEEE. The CDR3 region is CASSLTGQGVYEQYF. Written as DNA, the CDR3 is TGTGCCAGCAGCTTGACGGGCCAGGGGGTATACGAGCAGTACTTC.

The count of this clone is one. V gene TRBV28 combines with J gene TRBJ1-5; 12 bases align to TRBD1. The ends lost 7 bases at V and 6 bases at J; junction bases unmatched: 7. The CDR3 is made up of 15 amino acids. Germline V gene lookup returns CDR1 MDHEN and CDR2 SYDVKM. CDR3: CASIPGTGGGQPQHF. CDR3 sequence (DNA): TGTGCCAGCATCCCGGGGACAGGGGGCGGTCAGCCCCAGCATTTT.

V usage is TRBV9 and J usage is TRBJ1-3; TRBD1 matches 11 bases. This CDR3 is built from 16 residues. Germline V gene data show CDR1 as SGDLS and CDR2 as YYNGEE. After removal of 3 bases from V and 8 bases from J, the junction contained 10 bases not matched to a gene. The CDR3 sequence: CASSASPGTGGDTIYF. The CDR3 DNA reads TGTGCCAGCAGCGCCTCGCCCGGGACAGGGGGTGACACCATATATTTT.

The genes are TRBV7-2 and TRBJ2-7; D is perhaps TRBD2 (6 bases). CDR1 is SGHTA and CDR2 is FQGNSA in the germline V gene. CDR3 length: 15 residues. V was trimmed by 0 bases and J by 0 bases, leaving 9 bases between them. The chain's CDR3 is CASSLAGGYSYEQYF. The CDR3 DNA is TGTGCCAGCAGCTTAGCGGGGGGTTACTCCTACGAGCAGTACTTC.

V and J are TRBV7-3 and TRBJ1-1; D unresolved. The CDR3 is 15 amino acids. Germline CDR1 and CDR2: SGHTA and FQGTGA. V was shortened by 1 base and J by 0 bases, with 9 bases between the two germline ends. The CDR3 reads CASSLSNNMNTEAFF. The DNA for the CDR3 is TGTGCCAGCAGCTTAAGTAACAATATGAACACTGAAGCTTTCTTT.

The rearrangement joins TRBV30 to TRBJ1-2; D uncertain. CDR3 length: 12 residues. The ends were cut back, 2 bases at V and 4 bases at J, with 8 bases in the middle. CDR1 is GTSNPN and CDR2 is SVGIG in the germline V gene (reference sequence). In DNA form, the CDR3 reads TGTGCCTGGAGTCGGAGCTCCTATGGCTACACCTTC. It yields the protein CAWSRSSYGYTF.